What follows are 25 T cell receptor beta chains derived from one specimen sequenced in a study of cytomegalovirus exposure and HLA in healthy donors. PCR employed 60 Vbeta and 13 Jbeta primers. Sequencing used immunoSEQ multiplex PCR; TCRdb keeps in-frame clones, though not all of them. The sample yields about 82,000 clones, roughly 74% seen once. The sequenced sample was PBMCs. Receptor source: a woman between 50 and 59 years old in good health and CMV-seropositive.

This clone turned up a few times. The genes are TRBV4-1 and TRBJ1-2; the D is unclear. CDR1 is MGHRA and CDR2 is YSYEKL in the germline V gene. The ends were cut back, 0 bases at V and 7 bases at J, with 9 bases in the middle. The CDR3 totals 13 residues. The CDR3 reads CASSQDFQSGYTF. The CDR3 nucleotides are TGCGCCAGCAGCCAAGATTTCCAGTCTGGCTACACCTTC.

The chain employs TRBV19 and TRBJ2-7; 8 nucleotides agree with TRBD1. Germline V gene lookup returns CDR1 LNHDA and CDR2 SQIVND (reference sequence). This CDR3 has 15 amino acids. V lost 6 bases and J lost 3; bases outside the gene matches: 10. DNA of the CDR3: TGTGCCAGTAGGCCGGGCGGCGGACAGGGCTACGAGCAGTACTTC. Its translation: CASRPGGGQGYEQYF. Looking up the rest from reference TRBV19 and TRBJ2-7 gives the full variable domain: DGGITQSPKYLFRKEGQNVTLSCEQNLNHDAMYWYRQDPGQGLRLIYYSQIVNDFQKGDIAEGYSVSREKKESFPLTVTSAQKNPTAFYLCASRPGGGQGYEQYFGPGTRLTVT.

The chain links TRBV9 to TRBJ2-5, with 11 nucleotides matching TRBD1. CDR3 length equals 16 residues. The germline V gene encodes CDR1 SGDLS and CDR2 YYNGEE. The V segment lost 3 bases and the J segment 1 base; nucleotides outside the gene matches: 5. The CDR3 coding sequence is TGTGCCAGCAGCGGGGGACAGGGGGATATCCAAGAGACCCAGTACTTC. Its translation is CASSGGQGDIQETQYF.

The rearrangement joins TRBV5-1 to TRBJ2-7; 13 nucleotides align to TRBD2. The CDR3 contains 15 residues. Germline CDR1 and CDR2: SGHRS and YFSETQ. Trimming took 4 bases from V and 9 from J; bases not matched to a gene: 10. The CDR3 is CASSRTSGRAEGQYF. CDR3 nucleotide sequence: TGCGCCAGCAGCAGGACTAGCGGGAGAGCTGAGGGGCAGTACTTC.

This clone came up once. The rearrangement links TRBV29-1 to TRBJ1-5; possibly TRBD1 for D (5 bases). In germline, CDR1 is SQVTM, CDR2 ANQGSEA. The ends were cut back, 8 bases at V and 4 bases at J, with 12 bases in the middle. The CDR3 runs to 12 residues. The CDR3 region is CSTGSGNQPQHF. CDR3 DNA sequence: TGCAGCACCGGGTCAGGGAATCAGCCCCAGCATTTT.

The chain has TRBV27 and TRBJ2-6; D ambiguous. CDR3 length: 16 residues. The germline V and J ends were trimmed by 2 bases and 1 base, with 9 bases remaining between them. Germline V gene sequence: CDR1 MNHEY, CDR2 SMNVEV (reference sequence). As DNA, the CDR3 is TGTGCCAGCAGTTTAGAGGTTGGATCTGGGGCCAACGTCCTGACTTTC. Translating it yields CASSLEVGSGANVLTF.

The V gene is TRBV29-1, the J gene TRBJ1-2, with D tentatively TRBD1 (6 bases). Trimming cost V 5 bases and J 5 bases, with 12 bases left between them. CDR3 length: 12 residues. Looked up from germline, CDR1 is SQVTM and CDR2 is ANQGSEA. CDR3 DNA: TGCAGCGTTTACAGGGCTGGGTATGGCTACACCTTC. It encodes CSVYRAGYGYTF.

This sequence joins TRBV11-2 and TRBJ2-5, with D possibly TRBD1 on 5 matching bases. Per germline, CDR1 SGHAT and CDR2 FQNNGV. The CDR3 runs 15 residues. V was cut by 0 bases and J by 2 bases, with 10 bases left in between. The DNA for the CDR3 is TGTGCCAGCAGCTTAGATTCGGCAGGGCAAGAGACCCAGTACTTC. This codes for CASSLDSAGQETQYF.

The gene calls are TRBV19 and TRBJ2-2, with 8 bases matching TRBD1. V dropped 9 bases and J dropped 4; count of bases not matched to a gene: 13. Germline CDR1 and CDR2: LNHDA and SQIVND (reference sequence). This CDR3 spans 16 amino acids. CDR3 in DNA: TGTGCCAGCAACAAAGGGGCAGGGGGCTTCACCGGGGAGCTGTTTTTT. Residues: CASNKGAGGFTGELFF.

The CDR3 reads CAWSRGRAKSGANVLTF. CDR3 DNA: TGTGCCTGGAGTCGAGGCAGAGCAAAGTCTGGGGCCAACGTCCTGACTTTC. The rearrangement uses TRBV30 and TRBJ2-6; no firm D call. Between the trimmed V and J ends, which lost 2 bases and 1 base, there was a span of 15 bases. In germline, CDR1 is GTSNPN, CDR2 SVGIG (reference sequence). There are 17 residues in the CDR3. Filled out from reference TRBV30 and TRBJ2-6, the complete variable domain reads SQTIHQWPATLVQPVGSPLSLECTVEGTSNPNLYWYRQAAGRGLQLLFYSVGIGQISSEVPQNLSASRPQDRQFILSSKKLLLSDSGFYLCAWSRGRAKSGANVLTFGAGSRLTVL.

This clone turned up a few times. The rearrangement links TRBV10-3 to TRBJ1-5; the D gene is possibly TRBD1 (5 bases). Looked up from germline, CDR1 is ENHRY and CDR2 is SYGVKD. V lost 2 bases, J lost 7 bases, and 15 bases lay in between. CDR3 size: 15 residues. CDR3 in amino acids: CAISEGRTPRQPQHF. The DNA of the CDR3 is TGTGCCATCAGTGAGGGCCGGACACCCCGGCAGCCCCAGCATTTT.

The CDR3 region has the DNA TGCAGCGTTAGCGGGAGGTTATACAATGAGCAGTTCTTC. Translated: CSVSGRLYNEQFF. The chain carries TRBV29-1 and TRBJ2-1; 9 positions match TRBD2. This CDR3 has 13 amino acids. J was trimmed by 4 bases and V by 5 bases; bases with no gene match: 3. CDR1 SQVTM and CDR2 ANQGSEA come from the germline V gene.

This clone was found once. This chain connects TRBV5-4 to TRBJ2-7; 7 nucleotides align to TRBD2. CDR1 SGHNT and CDR2 YYREEE come from the germline V gene (reference sequence). V shed 0 bases and J 0 bases; nucleotides not matched to a gene: 6. CDR3 length: 16 residues. The CDR3 loop reads CASSLERGGSSYEQYF. The CDR3 DNA reads TGTGCCAGCAGCTTGGAACGCGGGGGAAGCTCCTACGAGCAGTACTTC.

CDR3 DNA sequence: TGTGCCATCAGTGAGTCAGAGAACTATGGCTACACCTTC. It codes for CAISESENYGYTF. This sequence joins TRBV10-3 and TRBJ1-2; D remains unclear. CDR3 length equals 13 residues. The germline V gene has CDR1 ENHRY and CDR2 SYGVKD. Trimming left V 0 bases short and J 2 bases short, with 4 bases between.

The count of this clone is one. The chain links TRBV7-9 to TRBJ2-3; TRBD1 agrees at 8 bases. CDR3 length: 18 residues. In germline, CDR1 is SEHNR, CDR2 FQNEAQ (reference sequence). V was pared by 2 bases and J by 3 bases, with 13 bases of the junction left unmatched. CDR3 region: CASSLPRTDRESTDTQYF. The CDR3 DNA reads as TGTGCCAGCAGCTTACCACGGACGGACAGGGAAAGTACAGATACGCAGTATTTT.

The sample holds a few counts of this clone. This CDR3 is CASSLEADEQYF. Written as DNA, the CDR3 is TGTGCCAGCAGCTTAGAGGCGGACGAGCAGTACTTC. The chain carries TRBV7-9 and TRBJ2-7; D not resolved. This CDR3 has 12 amino acids. The germline V gene encodes CDR1 SEHNR and CDR2 FQNEAQ (reference sequence). Deletions cut 1 base from V and 5 bases from J, with 6 bases between. The entire variable domain, with the rest obtained from reference TRBV7-9 and TRBJ2-7, is as follows: DTGVSQNPRHKITKRGQNVTFRCDPISEHNRLYWYRQTLGQGPEFLTYFQNEAQLEKSRLLSDRFSAERPKGSFSTLEIQRTEQGDSAMYLCASSLEADEQYFGPGTRLTVT.

The rearrangement joins TRBV25-1 to TRBJ2-7; 8 nucleotides agree with TRBD1. CDR3 length: 13 amino acids. After removal of 6 bases from V and 0 bases from J, the junction contained 1 base not matched to a gene. Germline values: CDR1 MGHDK, CDR2 SYGVNS. CDR3 in amino acids: CASRDRVSYEQYF. In DNA form, the CDR3 reads TGTGCCAGCAGGGACAGGGTCTCCTACGAGCAGTACTTC.

This clone appeared once. A read error is likely here: a far larger clone is one base away. The chain links TRBV2 to TRBJ2-7, with 14 nucleotides matching TRBD2. The length of the CDR3 is 14 residues. V lost 6 bases and J lost 6; bases outside the gene matches: 4. The germline V gene encodes CDR1 SNHLY and CDR2 FYNNEI. CDR3 region: CASSGTSGSREQYF. CDR3 nucleotide sequence: TGTGCCAGCAGCGGGACTAGCGGGAGTCGCGAGCAGTACTTC.

V gene TRBV9 combines with J gene TRBJ2-7, with D possibly TRBD1 on 5 matching bases. Germline CDR1 and CDR2: SGDLS and YYNGEE. CDR3 length: 12 residues. V lost 3 bases, J lost 2 bases, and 6 bases lay in between. The CDR3 here is CASSGQTYEQYF. The CDR3 DNA sequence: TGTGCCAGCAGCGGACAGACCTACGAGCAGTACTTC.

The V and J genes are TRBV7-2 and TRBJ1-2; D perhaps matches TRBD1 (5 bases). V lost 6 bases and J lost 4, with 18 bases in between. Germline V CDR1 and CDR2: SGHTA, FQGNSA. The CDR3 length is 15 residues. CDR3 in DNA: TGTGCCAGCAGACGAACCTGGGGCTTGGGCTATGGCTACACCTTC. Translating gives CASRRTWGLGYGYTF.

The chain carries TRBV10-1 and TRBJ2-5; 11 bases are shared with TRBD1. Germline V CDR1 and CDR2: WNHNN, SYGVQD (reference sequence). V lost 2 bases, J lost 3 bases, and 2 bases stayed unmatched. The CDR3 contains 15 residues. CDR3 loop: CASSEPGQGEETQYF. CDR3 sequence (DNA): TGCGCCAGCAGTGAGCCGGGACAGGGGGAAGAGACCCAGTACTTC.

This clone was counted only a few times. This chain links TRBV7-9 with TRBJ2-6, with 7 bases fitting TRBD1. V lost 3 bases, J lost 0 bases, and 5 bases stayed unmatched. CDR3 size: 17 residues. The germline V gene encodes CDR1 SEHNR and CDR2 FQNEAQ (reference sequence). CDR3: CASSFRTGDSGANVLTF. For the CDR3, the DNA is TGTGCCAGCAGCTTCCGGACAGGAGACTCTGGGGCCAACGTCCTGACTTTC.

This chain joins TRBV4-1 and TRBJ1-2; D possibly corresponds to TRBD1 (6 bases). The CDR3 sequence is 14 residues long. The germline V and J ends were trimmed by 1 base and 3 bases, with 9 bases remaining between them. Germline V gene data show CDR1 as MGHRA and CDR2 as YSYEKL. CDR3 DNA: TGCGCCAGCAGCCAAGGAGAGGGGGACTATGGCTACACCTTC. It is translated as CASSQGEGDYGYTF.

V is TRBV5-6 and J is TRBJ2-3; D perhaps matches TRBD2 (5 bases). The germline gives CDR1 SGHDT, CDR2 YYEEEE. The length of the CDR3 is 15 residues. Trimming pared 0 bases from V and 2 bases from J, leaving 10 bases between. The CDR3 DNA reads as TGTGCCAGCAGCTTGGCCGGGGAAGACACAGATACGCAGTATTTT. It encodes CASSLAGEDTDTQYF.

V is TRBV5-1 and J is TRBJ2-7; TRBD1 might be the D (6 bases). With 4 bases removed from V and 6 bases from J, the gap between germline ends came to 17 bases. Germline values: CDR1 SGHRS, CDR2 YFSETQ. The CDR3 is 14 residues long. The CDR3 nucleotides are TGCGCCAGCAGCATGAACAGGGACACAGGCGAGCAGTACTTC. Translating it yields CASSMNRDTGEQYF.